The 8 T cell receptor beta chains in this list originate from one sample, sequenced in a study of beta chain features in type 1 diabetes (dated by TCRdb to the late 2010s). Library construction relied on the immunoSEQ multiplex PCR assay. The entire isolated RNA was reverse transcribed using the High Capacity cDNA Reverse Transcription Kit, and thus expressed TCRB transcripts were sequenced. TCRdb's version of the immuneACCESS table is confined to in-frame rearrangements and falls short of the full clone set. An unresolved V gene accounts for under half of the shortfall where checked; the remainder is of unknown origin. The sample table contains 300,000 to 350,000 clones; only one count was recorded for around a fifth of them. Approximately 0.046% of the sample is taken by the ten largest. Sequencing input: naive CD4+ T cells from blood. Read against the paper, the sample's cell subset or site label means: true naive CD4+ T cells. These receptors came from a woman between 18 and 29 years old in good health.

The CDR3 nucleotides read TGTGCCAGCAGCTTGGACGCGGGAAATTACAATGAGCAGTTCTTC. Translated, it gives CASSLDAGNYNEQFF. This rearrangement joins TRBV5-8 to TRBJ2-1; TRBD2 might be the D (6 bases). Germline CDR1 SGHTS, CDR2 YDEGEE. Trimming left V 0 bases short and J 4 bases short, with 11 bases between. This CDR3 contains 15 residues. Full variable domain (missing parts from reference TRBV5-8 and TRBJ2-1): EAGVTQSPTHLIKTRGQQATLRCSPISGHTSVYWYQQALGLGLQFLLWYDEGEERNRGNFPPRFSGRQFPNYSSELNVNALELEDSALYLCASSLDAGNYNEQFFGPGTRLTVL.

The V gene is TRBV30, the J gene TRBJ1-3; D is possibly TRBD1 (5 bases). The CDR3 loop spans 15 amino acids. Trimming cost V 3 bases and J 0 bases, with 12 bases left between them. Germline assignment: CDR1 GTSNPN and CDR2 SVGIG (reference sequence). The CDR3 sequence: CAWRTGWNSGNTIYF. As DNA, the CDR3 is TGTGCCTGGAGAACAGGCTGGAACTCTGGAAACACCATATATTTT. The full variable domain, in which reference TRBV30 and TRBJ1-3 provide the parts outside the CDR3, is SQTIHQWPATLVQPVGSPLSLECTVEGTSNPNLYWYRQAAGRGLQLLFYSVGIGQISSEVPQNLSASRPQDRQFILSSKKLLLSDSGFYLCAWRTGWNSGNTIYFGEGSWLTVV.

As DNA, the CDR3 is TGTGCCACCAGCAGGGAGGCTTCCTACGAGCAGTACTTC. Protein sequence: CATSREASYEQYF. This chain links TRBV15 with TRBJ2-7, with a possible D match to TRBD2 (5 bases). V gave up 3 bases and J gave up 1 base, with 7 bases separating them. In germline, CDR1 is LNHNV, CDR2 YYDKDF (reference sequence). The CDR3 loop spans 13 amino acids.

The rearrangement links TRBV4-2 to TRBJ1-6; TRBD1 matches at 7 bases. V lost 4 bases, J lost 9 bases, and 9 bases stayed unmatched. Germline V CDR1 and CDR2: LGHNA, YNFKEQ. The CDR3 runs 15 residues. As DNA, the CDR3 is TGTGCCAGCAGCCCCCCGACAGGGAATCTTTCACCCCTCCACTTT. Residues: CASSPPTGNLSPLHF.

In its sample, this clone was seen a few times. J is TRBJ1-1 and V is TRBV29-1, with 7 bases lining up with TRBD1. This CDR3 spans 14 amino acids. Germline CDR1 and CDR2: SQVTM and ANQGSEA. The V gene end was trimmed by 4 bases and the J gene end by 1 base; junction bases not matched to a gene: 6. Here the CDR3 reads CSVAQGTWNTEAFF. CDR3 in DNA: TGCAGCGTTGCACAGGGGACATGGAACACTGAAGCTTTCTTT.

The V and J genes are TRBV29-1 and TRBJ1-1, with 9 bases fitting TRBD1. CDR3 length: 15 residues. Germline V gives CDR1 SQVTM, CDR2 ANQGSEA. With 7 bases clipped from V and 4 bases from J, the junction kept 13 bases outside the gene matches. CDR3 DNA sequence: TGCAGCGGTACACAGGGGGCTGGCGGGGGCACTGAAGCTTTCTTT. It codes for CSGTQGAGGGTEAFF.

This chain links TRBV5-4 with TRBJ1-2, with a weak D call TRBD1 (6 bases). Trimming took 1 base from V and 0 from J, leaving 7 bases between them. The CDR3 runs to 14 residues. Looked up from germline, CDR1 is SGHNT and CDR2 is YYREEE (reference sequence). CDR3: CASSLQGSNYGYTF. The CDR3 region has the DNA TGTGCCAGCAGCTTGCAGGGGTCTAACTATGGCTACACCTTC.

The chain recombines TRBV30 with TRBJ2-1; no firm D call. The germline V and J ends were trimmed by 0 bases and 3 bases, with 9 bases remaining between them. Germline V gene data show CDR1 as GTSNPN and CDR2 as SVGIG (reference sequence). CDR3 length equals 14 residues. The CDR3 spells CAWSVITVYNEQFF. The CDR3 DNA follows: TGTGCCTGGAGTGTAATTACGGTCTACAATGAGCAGTTCTTC.